One and the same sample provided the 24 T cell receptor beta chains below, sequenced in a study of blood T cell repertoires in COVID-19. The repertoire was sequenced with immunoSEQ multiplex PCR; TCRdb's copy has only in-frame clones and lacks some. The data show over 75,000 clones, roughly 84% seen once. The sequenced sample consisted of peripheral blood. All receptors come from an elderly woman with active or convalescent COVID-19.

The genes are TRBV7-7 and TRBJ2-3, with D tentatively TRBD2 (5 bases). V shed 0 bases and J shed 3 bases, with 7 bases lying between them. Germline CDR1 and CDR2: SSHAT and FNYEAQ (reference sequence). The CDR3 runs 14 residues. The CDR3 sequence: CASSLATGTDTQYF. CDR3 bases: TGTGCCAGCAGCTTAGCAACGGGGACAGATACGCAGTATTTT.

The genes are TRBV15 and TRBJ2-7; no definite D call. The CDR3 sequence is 14 residues long. Germline V gene sequence: CDR1 LNHNV, CDR2 YYDKDF (reference sequence). The V and J ends lost 4 bases and 3 bases respectively, with 13 bases between them. CDR3 amino acids: CATSMRNMDYEQYF. The CDR3 coding sequence is TGTGCCACCAGCATGAGGAACATGGACTACGAGCAGTACTTC.

This chain connects TRBV27 to TRBJ2-1; D might be TRBD2 (6 bases). Germline V gene lookup returns CDR1 MNHEY and CDR2 SMNVEV (reference sequence). The V end lost 5 bases, the J end lost 2 bases, and 10 bases lay between the germline ends. The CDR3 is 14 amino acids. CDR3 sequence reads: CASSPGLPYNEQFF. In nucleotides, the CDR3 is TGTGCCAGCAGTCCGGGACTCCCCTACAATGAGCAGTTCTTC.

The chain joins TRBV10-1 to TRBJ2-5; 8 nucleotides agree with TRBD2. V lost 4 bases and J lost 0; bases outside the gene matches: 7. Germline CDR1 and CDR2: WNHNN and SYGVQD (reference sequence). CDR3 length: 16 amino acids. The CDR3 reads CASSGGAGGHQETQYF. CDR3 nucleotide sequence: TGCGCCAGCAGTGGTGGGGCGGGAGGTCACCAAGAGACCCAGTACTTC.

The CDR3 DNA follows: TGTGCCAGCAGTTTAGGGGGGAGCAATCAGCCCCAGCATTTT. Translating gives CASSLGGSNQPQHF. This chain connects TRBV28 to TRBJ1-5, with D perhaps matching TRBD1 (5 bases). Germline CDR1 reads MDHEN; CDR2 reads SYDVKM. The CDR3 is 14 residues long. Between the trimmed V and J ends, which lost 2 bases and 1 base, there was a span of 6 bases. The full variable domain, in which reference TRBV28 and TRBJ1-5 provide the parts outside the CDR3, is DVKVTQSSRYLVKRTGEKVFLECVQDMDHENMFWYRQDPGLGLRLIYFSYDVKMKEKGDIPEGYSVSREKKERFSLILESASTNQTSMYLCASSLGGSNQPQHFGDGTRLSIL.

The chain is built from TRBV5-5 and TRBJ2-7, with D maybe TRBD2 (5 bases). The V and J ends lost 0 bases and 7 bases respectively, with 17 bases between them. CDR1 SGHKS and CDR2 YYEKEE come from the germline V gene (reference sequence). The CDR3 has 15 residues. CDR3 DNA: TGTGCCAGCAGCTTGGGGGCGGGTGCCCCGGGGGAGCAGTACTTC. Translated, it gives CASSLGAGAPGEQYF.

This clone was detected a few times. This rearrangement joins TRBV19 to TRBJ2-5, with 8 nucleotides matching TRBD2. The V gene's germline CDR1 is LNHDA and CDR2 SQIVND (reference sequence). Trimming at V came to 1 base and at J to 0 bases, leaving 4 bases not matched to a gene. The CDR3 length is 16 residues. The CDR3 sequence: CASSIVGGRYQETQYF. The CDR3 region has the DNA TGTGCCAGTAGTATAGTTGGCGGGAGGTACCAAGAGACCCAGTACTTC.

The genes are TRBV7-9 and TRBJ1-4; a weak D match, TRBD1 (5 bases). The CDR3 is 15 residues long. From germline, CDR1 is SEHNR and CDR2 FQNEAQ (reference sequence). V was trimmed by 5 bases and J by 7 bases, leaving 17 bases between them. The CDR3 sequence is CASSHRPGDGEKLFF. The CDR3 nucleotides read TGTGCCAGCAGCCACCGACCGGGGGACGGTGAAAAACTGTTTTTT.

In DNA form, the CDR3 reads TGTGCCAGCAGCGCTACAGACTTTGGAGGCACTGAAGCTTTCTTT. Its protein product is CASSATDFGGTEAFF. The chain joins TRBV9 to TRBJ1-1, with no clear D. CDR1 is SGDLS and CDR2 is YYNGEE in the germline V gene. The CDR3 length is 15 residues. V lost 3 bases and J 4 bases, leaving 16 bases between the germline ends.

The chain uses TRBV30 and TRBJ2-7, with a tentative D call TRBD2 (5 bases). Trimming pared 0 bases from V and 6 bases from J, leaving 12 bases between. Germline CDR1 GTSNPN, CDR2 SVGIG (reference sequence). CDR3 length equals 13 residues. CDR3: CAWSVRGPVEQYF. CDR3 sequence (DNA): TGTGCCTGGAGTGTACGGGGTCCGGTCGAGCAGTACTTC.

The chain uses TRBV7-3 and TRBJ2-7, with D possibly TRBD1 on 7 matching bases. The germline V gene has CDR1 SGHTA and CDR2 FQGTGA. Deletions cut 1 base from V and 7 bases from J, with 14 bases between. The CDR3 has 14 residues. The CDR3 DNA follows: TGTGCCAGCAGCTTAAATCGGGACAGCGGGGAGCAGTACTTC. Translating it yields CASSLNRDSGEQYF.

The chain couples TRBV3-1 (or the pseudogene TRBV3-2) to TRBJ1-6; no reliable D call. The CDR3 covers 14 residues. Germline loops: CDR1 LGHDT, CDR2 YNNKEL (reference sequence). Deletions cut 1 base from V and 10 bases from J, with 11 bases between. The CDR3 loop is CASSQGRVGSPLHF. CDR3 bases: TGTGCCAGCAGCCAAGGGAGGGTAGGCTCACCCCTCCACTTT.

This chain links TRBV7-8 with TRBJ2-6; D is uncertain. The germline gives CDR1 SGHVS, CDR2 FQNEAQ. This CDR3 spans 15 amino acids. Trimming removed 2 bases from V and 2 bases from J, with 7 bases in between. The CDR3 region has the DNA TGTGCCAGCAGCTTAATCCCGGCTGGGGCCAACGTCCTGACTTTC. Translation: CASSLIPAGANVLTF.

This chain links TRBV28 with TRBJ1-2; 11 nucleotides line up with TRBD1. Germline lookup yields CDR1 MDHEN and CDR2 SYDVKM. CDR3 length equals 15 residues. V was pared by 5 bases and J by 8 bases, with 10 bases of the junction left unmatched. In DNA form, the CDR3 reads TGTGCCAGCAGTCGCGGAGGGACAGGGGGTTACGGCTACACCTTC. It translates to CASSRGGTGGYGYTF.

The gene calls are TRBV28 and TRBJ2-7, with a possible D match to TRBD1 (6 bases). V was clipped by 10 bases and J by 0 bases, with 25 bases between them. This CDR3 spans 17 amino acids. Germline V gene sequence: CDR1 MDHEN, CDR2 SYDVKM. In DNA form, the CDR3 reads TGTGCCACCAACAGGCAGACAGGTCAGGGTTACTCCTACGAGCAGTACTTC. This gives the protein CATNRQTGQGYSYEQYF.

This rearrangement joins TRBV7-2 to TRBJ2-1; 7 bases fit TRBD2. Germline CDR1 reads SGHTA; CDR2 reads FQGNSA. The CDR3 consists of 15 residues. V was clipped by 5 bases and J by 5 bases; unmatched bases: 9. The CDR3 protein is CASSHPSRGNNEQFF. The CDR3 DNA follows: TGTGCCAGCAGCCACCCCTCGCGGGGGAACAATGAGCAGTTCTTC.

The chain has TRBV29-1 and TRBJ2-3, with 9 nucleotides matching TRBD2. The CDR3 has 12 residues. The V gene's germline CDR1 is SQVTM and CDR2 ANQGSEA. V lost 3 bases to trimming and J lost 5 bases; unmatched junction nucleotides: 0. As DNA, the CDR3 is TGCAGCGTTGAGCGGGAGGGAGATACGCAGTATTTT. The encoded protein is CSVEREGDTQYF.

The chain employs TRBV19 and TRBJ1-1; 8 bases fit TRBD1. J lost 4 bases, V lost 5 bases, and 9 bases had no gene match. CDR3 size: 15 residues. Germline V lookup: CDR1 LNHDA, CDR2 SQIVND (reference sequence). The DNA of the CDR3 is TGTGCCAGTAGTCTCGCAGGGGGCTGGGGCACTGAAGCTTTCTTT. Encoded protein: CASSLAGGWGTEAFF.

This clone came up a few times. The CDR3 region is CASSERNPGQGGTEAFF. The CDR3, as DNA: TGTGCCAGCAGCGAGAGAAACCCGGGACAGGGCGGGACTGAAGCTTTCTTT. The rearrangement links TRBV7-2 to TRBJ1-1; 9 nucleotides match TRBD1. V dropped 5 bases and J dropped 5; count of bases not matched to a gene: 15. This CDR3 has 17 amino acids. The germline V gene encodes CDR1 SGHTA and CDR2 FQGNSA.

The chain couples TRBV12-3 or TRBV12-4 to TRBJ1-2, with 7 bases fitting TRBD1. V shed 3 bases and J 8 bases; nucleotides not matched to a gene: 6. This CDR3 spans 13 amino acids. The CDR3 protein is CASSFDRAQGYTF. CDR3 bases: TGTGCCAGCAGTTTTGACAGGGCTCAAGGCTACACCTTC.

With respect to this clone: Other DNA variants within this sample encode the same CDR3. The chain couples TRBV18 to TRBJ1-5; D gene uncertain. The CDR3 length is 13 residues. The germline CDR1 and CDR2 sequences are KGHSH and LQKENI. The V end was cut by 2 bases, the J end by 4 bases, with 6 bases between. The CDR3 loop reads CASSPTGNQPQHF. CDR3 DNA: TGTGCCAGCTCACCAACCGGGAATCAGCCCCAGCATTTT.

The chain couples TRBV23-1 to TRBJ2-5, with 12 nucleotides matching TRBD2. TRBV23-1 is assigned to the ORF class and has an uncertain function. The J segment lost 0 bases and the V segment lost 11 bases, leaving 7 bases of the junction unmatched. The CDR3 sequence is 15 residues long. The DNA for the CDR3 is TGCGCCTCCAGGACTAGCGGGGATAACCAAGAGACCCAGTACTTC. It is translated as CASRTSGDNQETQYF.

V and J are TRBV24-1 and TRBJ2-7; D might be TRBD1 (6 bases). Looked up from germline, CDR1 is KGHDR and CDR2 is SFDVKD. The CDR3 covers 15 residues. Between the trimmed V and J ends, which lost 3 bases and 2 bases, there was a span of 13 bases. CDR3 in amino acids: CATSDATGHPYEQYF. The DNA for the CDR3 is TGTGCCACCAGTGATGCGACAGGTCATCCCTACGAGCAGTACTTC.

This clone appeared a few times. The chain links TRBV7-9 to TRBJ2-3; D is uncertain. The germline gives CDR1 SEHNR, CDR2 FQNEAQ (reference sequence). This CDR3 comprises 13 residues. The V end lost 1 base, the J end lost 6 bases, and 8 bases lay between the germline ends. The CDR3 loop is CASSLVPQDTQYF. The CDR3, as DNA: TGTGCCAGCAGCTTAGTGCCTCAGGATACGCAGTATTTT.